These 13 T cell receptor beta chains were all obtained from the same sample, sequenced in a study of cytomegalovirus exposure and HLA in healthy donors. PCR was performed using 60 Vbeta and 13 Jbeta primers. Some clones are missing from TCRdb's copy, which holds only in-frame ones; the method was immunoSEQ multiplex PCR. This repertoire shows approximately 300,000 clones, around 80% found once; its top ten account for about 0.3%. Sequenced sample: PBMCs. The receptor source for this set is a girl aged 2-9 years in good health and CMV-seronegative.

The chain employs TRBV30 and TRBJ1-6; D possibly corresponds to TRBD1 (6 bases). From germline, CDR1 is GTSNPN and CDR2 SVGIG (reference sequence). The CDR3 has 12 amino acids. Trimming stripped 0 bases from V and 11 bases from J, with 8 bases between. The CDR3 DNA is TGTGCCTGGAGTGTACAGGGCGCACCCCTCCACTTT. This translates into CAWSVQGAPLHF.

This clone was observed a single time. The chain combines TRBV7-8 with TRBJ2-7; 9 nucleotides match TRBD1. CDR1 is SGHVS and CDR2 is FQNEAQ in the germline V gene. J lost 3 bases, V lost 5 bases, and 8 bases had no gene match. The CDR3 has 15 residues. The CDR3 coding sequence is TGTGCCAGCAGCCCCCTGGACAGGGGAAGCTACGAGCAGTACTTC. Its translation is CASSPLDRGSYEQYF.

The V call is TRBV7-5, the J call TRBJ1-6. TRBV7-5 is assigned pseudogene status. This CDR3 spans 22 amino acids. The CDR3 nucleotides read TGTGTCAGAAGCTTAGCTATATCTTTCATGCGGATACTAATTGACTCTAATTCACCCCTCCACTTT. This translates into CVRSLAISFMRILIDSNSPLHF.

The V and J genes are TRBV29-1 and TRBJ2-1, with D maybe TRBD1 (5 bases). The CDR3 is made up of 13 amino acids. V lost 3 bases and J 4 bases, leaving 10 bases between the germline ends. CDR1 and CDR2 (germline): SQVTM, ANQGSEA. DNA of the CDR3: TGCAGCGTTGAGGCGGACAAATACAATGAGCAGTTCTTC. Translation gives CSVEADKYNEQFF.

This clone was observed a few times. The chain employs TRBV7-9 and TRBJ2-7; 7 nucleotides line up with TRBD2. CDR1 is SEHNR, CDR2 FQNEAQ, per germline (reference sequence). The CDR3 covers 16 residues. V was clipped by 5 bases and J by 6 bases; unmatched bases: 16. The CDR3 DNA follows: TGTGCCAGCAGCAATCCCTTAGCGGGCTCACCCCGCGAGCAGTACTTC. Protein sequence: CASSNPLAGSPREQYF.

This chain links TRBV28 with TRBJ2-1; no clear D. The CDR3 extends over 17 amino acids. V was shortened by 6 bases and J by 5 bases, with 23 bases between the two germline ends. The germline V gene encodes CDR1 MDHEN and CDR2 SYDVKM. DNA for the CDR3: TGTGCCAGCAGGTCTCCTTCTAGGCGCCTGAAAAACAATGAGCAGTTCTTC. Its protein is CASRSPSRRLKNNEQFF.

This chain joins TRBV19 and TRBJ2-1; D is undetermined. Germline-derived CDR1 and CDR2 are LNHDA and SQIVND (reference sequence). The CDR3 is 11 amino acids. Trimming took off 4 bases at V and 8 bases at J, with 6 bases between the two ends. The CDR3 DNA sequence: TGTGCCAGTAGTAGAGCTTATGAGCAGTTCTTC. It yields the protein CASSRAYEQFF.

There are many counts of this clone. The rearrangement links TRBV5-1 to TRBJ1-5; D gene uncertain. This CDR3 has 14 amino acids. The germline CDR1 and CDR2 sequences are SGHRS and YFSETQ. V was clipped by 4 bases and J by 3 bases, with 11 bases between them. CDR3 coding DNA: TGCGCCAGCAGCAACGGTTTCCCCAATCAGCCCCAGCATTTT. It is translated as CASSNGFPNQPQHF.

J is TRBJ1-1 and V is TRBV10-1, with 9 nucleotides matching TRBD1. V was clipped by 5 bases and J by 3 bases; unmatched bases: 7. The CDR3 spans 15 residues. Germline V gives CDR1 WNHNN, CDR2 SYGVQD (reference sequence). Written as DNA, the CDR3 is TGCGCCAGCAGTCCGGACAGGGGAGTGGACACTGAAGCTTTCTTT. Protein product: CASSPDRGVDTEAFF.

V usage is TRBV7-8 and J usage is TRBJ1-5, with D possibly matching TRBD1 (6 bases). Germline assignment: CDR1 SGHVS and CDR2 FQNEAQ. V lost 5 bases, J lost 0 bases, and 14 bases lay in between. The CDR3 covers 16 residues. CDR3 in amino acids: CASSKDRPYSNQPQHF. CDR3 bases: TGTGCCAGCAGCAAAGACAGGCCCTATAGCAATCAGCCCCAGCATTTT.

This clone was detected only a few times. V gene TRBV9 combines with J gene TRBJ2-1; 14 bases fit TRBD2. V lost 4 bases, J lost 3 bases, and 3 bases stayed unmatched. From germline, CDR1 is SGDLS and CDR2 YYNGEE. The CDR3 covers 16 residues. The CDR3 DNA reads as TGTGCCAGCAGCCCGGGACTAGCGGGAGACTACAATGAGCAGTTCTTC. This translates into CASSPGLAGDYNEQFF.

This chain connects TRBV27 to TRBJ1-1, with 10 bases fitting TRBD1. Germline CDR1 is MNHEY and CDR2 is SMNVEV (reference sequence). The CDR3 loop spans 19 amino acids. V lost 3 bases and J lost 10; bases outside the gene matches: 23. CDR3 sequence: CASSFLRAGTGVNRGGAFF. CDR3 nucleotide sequence: TGTGCCAGCAGTTTTTTGAGGGCCGGGACAGGGGTTAATCGCGGTGGAGCTTTCTTT.

This clone is a singleton in its sample. The chain is built from TRBV5-1 and TRBJ1-3; 9 nucleotides align to TRBD1. The junction had 17 bases not matched to a gene; V was cut back by 4 bases and J by 0 bases. The CDR3 consists of 20 residues. The germline gives CDR1 SGHRS, CDR2 YFSETQ. The CDR3 sequence is CASSLGGPGQGGISGNTIYF. DNA for the CDR3: TGCGCCAGCAGCCTGGGGGGTCCGGGACAGGGAGGAATCTCTGGAAACACCATATATTTT.